This T cell receptor (beta chain) was captured in a study of cytomegalovirus exposure and HLA in healthy donors. Regarding this clone: Its antigen is unknown.

TCRdb's table, derived via immunoSEQ multiplex PCR, lists solely in-frame clones and lacks some. The table lists some 140,000 clones, 70% to 90% of them singletons, with less than 8% in the top ten. Whole-study findings and limits: Most observed TCR sequences were rare, whereas some public TCRs were detected in many donors. Confirmation was obtained in vitro that a few CMV-associated chains are specific for CMV antigens. Diagnosis of cytomegalovirus status made by the classifier reportedly showed high specificity and sensitivity.

This TCR was sampled from a woman in her thirties in good health and CMV-seropositive. Sequencing was performed on PBMCs.

CDR3 region: CASGKGRTQGKLFF. The DNA of the CDR3 is TGTGCTAGTGGTAAAGGACGGACTCAAGGAAAACTGTTTTTT. V and J are TRBV12-5 and TRBJ1-4; D uncertain. V was cut by 5 bases and J by 10 bases, with 17 bases left in between. In germline, CDR1 is LGHNT, CDR2 FRNRAP. The CDR3 contains 14 residues.